These 16 T cell receptor beta chains were sequenced from one sample in a study of Ad26.COV2.S vaccination and SARS-CoV-2 variants. TCRdb keeps only in-frame clones here, not all; method: immunoSEQ multiplex PCR. Among approximately 400,000 clones listed, about 90% were seen once. Material: peripheral blood, obtained after recovery from COVID-19. The origin of the receptors is a human donor who had recovered from COVID-19.

This sequence joins TRBV10-1 and TRBJ1-4; maybe TRBD1 (5 bases). Germline V gene lookup returns CDR1 WNHNN and CDR2 SYGVQD (reference sequence). Trimming took off 2 bases at V and 5 bases at J, with 21 bases between the two ends. There are 18 residues in the CDR3. The CDR3 DNA reads TGCGCCAGCAGTGAGAGGTCAGGGAAACGGCGTAGGAATGAAAAACTGTTTTTT. Residues: CASSERSGKRRRNEKLFF.

This rearrangement joins TRBV19 to TRBJ1-2; unclear D gene. Trimming cost V 8 bases and J 6 bases, with 7 bases left between them. The CDR3 extends over 10 amino acids. The V gene's germline CDR1 is LNHDA and CDR2 SQIVND (reference sequence). The CDR3, as DNA: TGTGCCAGTCGTCTAAATGGCTACACCTTC. Its translation: CASRLNGYTF.

The V call is TRBV7-6, the J call TRBJ1-4; D not resolved. The CDR3 consists of 15 residues. With 5 bases removed from V and 5 bases from J, the gap between germline ends came to 15 bases. Germline assignment: CDR1 SGHVS and CDR2 FNYEAQ. In DNA, the CDR3 is TGTGCCAGCAGCCAAGCTTTCGCAAGGAATGAAAAACTGTTTTTT. Protein sequence: CASSQAFARNEKLFF.

V and J are TRBV7-9 and TRBJ2-7, with TRBD1 matching 7 bases. With V trimmed by 7 bases and J by 0 bases, 6 bases remained unmatched. Germline CDR1 is SEHNR and CDR2 is FQNEAQ (reference sequence). The CDR3 is made up of 14 amino acids. CDR3 sequence: CASNLPGGSYEQYF. Here the CDR3 DNA reads TGTGCCAGCAATCTGCCAGGGGGCTCCTACGAGCAGTACTTC.

The CDR3 DNA reads TGTGCCAGCAGTGACCAGGGGGCAGGAGATACGCAGTATTTT. Protein sequence: CASSDQGAGDTQYF. The gene calls are TRBV6-4 and TRBJ2-3, with TRBD1 matching 8 bases. V was pared by 2 bases and J by 5 bases, with 3 bases of the junction left unmatched. Germline assignment: CDR1 MRHNA and CDR2 SNTAGT. The CDR3 totals 14 residues.

The chain couples TRBV6-5 to TRBJ1-3; D unclear. V dropped 4 bases and J dropped 1 base, with 11 bases sitting between them. Germline V gene sequence: CDR1 MNHEY, CDR2 SVGAGI. The CDR3 sequence is 15 residues long. This chain's CDR3 is CASSFKGTSGNTIYF. In DNA, the CDR3 is TGTGCCAGCAGTTTTAAGGGAACATCTGGAAACACCATATATTTT.

This clone appeared a single time. The rearrangement uses TRBV9 and TRBJ2-3; D remains ambiguous. Germline CDR1 reads SGDLS; CDR2 reads YYNGEE. V lost 0 bases and J 3 bases, leaving 11 bases between the germline ends. The CDR3 extends over 15 amino acids. The CDR3 sequence is CASSVGRVWTDTQYF. In nucleotides, the CDR3 is TGTGCCAGCAGCGTAGGAAGGGTGTGGACAGATACGCAGTATTTT.

V is TRBV6-4 and J is TRBJ2-2, with 11 nucleotides matching TRBD2. Germline V gene data show CDR1 as MRHNA and CDR2 as SNTAGT. V lost 8 bases to trimming and J lost 6 bases; unmatched junction nucleotides: 5. The CDR3 spans 14 residues. The CDR3 sequence is CASGVAGGPGELFF. In nucleotides, the CDR3 is TGTGCCAGCGGGGTAGCGGGGGGGCCCGGGGAGCTGTTTTTT.

The chain uses TRBV20-1 and TRBJ2-7; maybe TRBD1 (5 bases). CDR1 and CDR2 (germline): DFQATT, SNEGSKA (reference sequence). The CDR3 spans 14 residues. The V end lost 3 bases, the J end lost 5 bases, and 17 bases lay between the germline ends. The CDR3 sequence: CSASYRTLNNEQYF. CDR3 in DNA: TGCAGTGCTAGTTACCGGACACTGAACAACGAGCAGTACTTC.

The chain uses TRBV12-3 or TRBV12-4 and TRBJ1-4; D unresolved. The CDR3 covers 13 residues. V was pared by 7 bases and J by 3 bases, with 9 bases between. The chain's CDR3 is CASTAGANEKLFF. The CDR3 nucleotides read TGTGCCAGCACCGCGGGAGCTAATGAAAAACTGTTTTTT.

V usage is TRBV27 and J usage is TRBJ2-7; TRBD1 agrees at 11 bases. CDR1 MNHEY and CDR2 SMNVEV come from the germline V gene (reference sequence). Unmatched junction bases numbered 4, after V lost 2 bases and J lost 4 bases. The CDR3 extends over 15 amino acids. The DNA for the CDR3 is TGTGCCAGCAGTTTAACTTGGGACAGGGGGTACGAGCAGTACTTC. Translating gives CASSLTWDRGYEQYF.

The chain couples TRBV27 to TRBJ1-2; D gene uncertain. Per germline, CDR1 MNHEY and CDR2 SMNVEV (reference sequence). This CDR3 has 15 residues. Trimming left V 6 bases short and J 2 bases short, with 16 bases between. The CDR3, as DNA: TGTGCCAGCAGGACTTCACTAGGAGGCAACTATGGCTACACCTTC. It translates to CASRTSLGGNYGYTF.

This chain links TRBV6-5 with TRBJ1-6; D is undetermined. The CDR3 is made up of 13 amino acids. In germline, CDR1 is MNHEY, CDR2 SVGAGI. Trimming left V 0 bases short and J 9 bases short, with 6 bases between. The CDR3 region is CASSYSPGSPLHF. CDR3 nucleotides: TGTGCCAGCAGTTACTCTCCGGGTTCACCCCTCCACTTT.

The rearrangement links TRBV7-9 to TRBJ1-1, with no clear D. This CDR3 contains 13 residues. Trimming shortened V by 0 bases and J by 5 bases, and 7 bases separated the two germline ends. In germline, CDR1 is SEHNR, CDR2 FQNEAQ (reference sequence). The CDR3 sequence is CASSLASVTEAFF. The DNA of the CDR3 is TGTGCCAGCAGCTTAGCTTCTGTAACTGAAGCTTTCTTT. The whole variable domain, filled in from reference TRBV7-9 and TRBJ1-1, reads DTGVSQNPRHKITKRGQNVTFRCDPISEHNRLYWYRQTLGQGPEFLTYFQNEAQLEKSRLLSDRFSAERPKGSFSTLEIQRTEQGDSAMYLCASSLASVTEAFFGQGTRLTVV.

This sequence joins TRBV15 and TRBJ2-1, with D possibly being TRBD1 (6 bases). The CDR3 has 12 residues. V was cut by 4 bases and J by 8 bases, with 9 bases left in between. Germline V gives CDR1 LNHNV, CDR2 YYDKDF (reference sequence). The DNA for the CDR3 is TGTGCCACCAGCATAACAGGGCATGAGCAGTTCTTC. Its translation is CATSITGHEQFF. The entire variable domain, with the rest obtained from reference TRBV15 and TRBJ2-1, is as follows: DAMVIQNPRYQVTQFGKPVTLSCSQTLNHNVMYWYQQKSSQAPKLLFHYYDKDFNNEADTPDNFQSRRPNTSFCFLDIRSPGLGDTAMYLCATSITGHEQFFGPGTRLTVL.

The chain is built from TRBV6-5 and TRBJ1-2; D unclear. The V gene's germline CDR1 is MNHEY and CDR2 SVGAGI. The CDR3 length is 12 residues. Trimming pared 6 bases from V and 5 bases from J, leaving 10 bases between. CDR3 DNA sequence: TGTGCCAGCAGAGATGGTGGATATGGCTACACCTTC. Translated: CASRDGGYGYTF.